This is a list of T cell receptor beta chains from one sample in a study of T-cell memory formation after mild COVID-19. TCRdb used MiXCR to reprocess the 5' RACE reads, holding one entry per CDR3 protein. The sample has 400,000 to 500,000 distinct CDR3 sequences, about 19% seen once. The sequencing sample was made of PBMCs or a T cell subset sorted from them (not recorded which). The source of these receptors is an adult woman who had mild COVID-19 (a few samples of this study predate the infection). Cell type and time point are not known. Each CDR3 is given with its conserved first and last residue. Each record gives: V gene, clone size, J gene, D gene, CDR3 protein, CDR3 DNA. The D gene is left open where the match is weak. The size entry is marked missing in some rows and otherwise reads once, few, many or a size class.

TRBV5-1	many	TRBJ1-5	TRBD1	CASSLGQGQPQHF	TGTGCCAGCAGTTTGGGACAGGGGCAGCCCCAGCATTTT
TRBV3-1	.	TRBJ2-6	TRBD1	CASSPWTGLRSGANVLTF	TGTGCCAGCAGCCCGTGGACAGGGCTCCGCTCTGGGGCCAACGTCCTGACTTTC
TRBV27	.	TRBJ1-5	.	CASSFLPGSQPQHF	TGTGCCAGCAGTTTCCTACCGGGGAGTCAGCCCCAGCATTTT
TRBV18	few	TRBJ2-7	.	CASSPPGRDEQYF	TGTGCCAGCTCACCCCCGGGCAGGGACGAGCAGTACTTC
TRBV7-2	few	TRBJ2-1	TRBD2	CASSLGGGGRLEQFF	TGTGCCAGCAGCTTAGGGGGCGGCGGGAGACTGGAGCAGTTCTTC
TRBV7-3	.	TRBJ2-3	TRBD1	CASSSQGASTAHTQYF	TGTGCCAGCAGCTCCCAGGGGGCTTCGACAGCCCATACGCAGTATTTT
TRBV5-6	.	TRBJ2-3	.	CASRTARSLSTDTQYF	TGTGCCAGCAGAACTGCCCGCAGCCTAAGCACAGATACGCAGTATTTT
TRBV7-8	.	TRBJ2-5	TRBD2	CASSLHGSGREETQYF	TGTGCCAGCAGCCTTCACGGGTCCGGGAGGGAAGAGACCCAGTACTTC
TRBV7-9	.	TRBJ2-3	TRBD1	CASSHEATGVATQYF	TGTGCCAGCAGCCACGAAGCCACAGGGGTAGCTACGCAGTATTTT
TRBV7-8	.	TRBJ2-5	TRBD2	CASSSRGSRETQYF	TGTGCCAGCAGCTCTCGCGGGAGTCGGGAGACCCAGTACTTC
TRBV20-1	few	TRBJ1-4	.	CSASATQNEKLFF	TGCAGTGCTAGCGCTACACAGAATGAAAAACTGTTTTTT
TRBV6-2/TRBV6-3	few	TRBJ2-5	TRBD2	CASSSLGAGPLEETQYF	TGTGCCAGCAGTTCCCTTGGAGCGGGGCCACTGGAGGAGACCCAGTACTTC
TRBV12-5	few	TRBJ2-5	.	CASGLVLGGGPEETQYF	TGTGCTAGTGGTTTGGTACTTGGTGGGGGGCCCGAGGAGACCCAGTACTTC
TRBV12-3/TRBV12-4	.	TRBJ2-6	.	CASSLHSPTEAAYSGANVLTF	TGTGCCAGCAGTCTCCACTCCCCGACAGAAGCGGCCTACTCTGGGGCCAACGTCCTGACTTTC
TRBV20-1	.	TRBJ2-7	TRBD2	CSARQLPFGLAGVTSYEQYF	TGCAGTGCTAGACAGCTCCCCTTCGGACTAGCGGGGGTCACCTCCTACGAGCAGTACTTC
TRBV12-3/TRBV12-4	few	TRBJ2-5	TRBD2	CASSRTSGGETQYF	TGTGCCAGCAGTAGGACTAGCGGGGGAGAGACCCAGTACTTC
TRBV12-3/TRBV12-4	.	TRBJ1-2	TRBD1	CASSLQGLTYGYTF	TGTGCCAGCAGTCTACAGGGGCTGACCTATGGCTACACCTTC
TRBV5-1	.	TRBJ2-6	.	CASSLEGGWSSGANVLTF	TGCGCCAGCAGCTTGGAGGGGGGCTGGAGCTCTGGGGCCAACGTCCTGACTTTC
TRBV5-1	.	TRBJ1-6	.	CASSFSGDSPLHF	TGCGCCAGCAGCTTTAGTGGGGATTCACCCCTCCACTTT
TRBV7-2	.	TRBJ1-2	.	CASSLDLGRASGYTF	TGTGCCAGCAGCTTAGATCTAGGCAGGGCCAGTGGCTACACCTTC
TRBV7-2	.	TRBJ2-1	.	CASSLVWGYRFF	TGTGCCAGCAGCTTGGTCTGGGGGTACCGGTTCTTC
TRBV29-1	.	TRBJ1-2	TRBD1	CSDRDRENYGYTF	TGCAGCGATCGGGACAGGGAGAACTATGGCTACACCTTC
TRBV12-3/TRBV12-4	.	TRBJ1-2	.	CASSLGAPVNYGYTF	TGTGCCAGCAGTTTAGGGGCCCCAGTTAACTATGGCTACACCTTC
TRBV7-8	.	TRBJ2-7	TRBD2	CASSLGRRTSGQSEYF	TGTGCCAGCAGCTTAGGCCGGCGGACTAGCGGGCAATCGGAGTACTTC
TRBV5-5	few	TRBJ1-4	.	CASSLPHATNEKLFF	TGTGCCAGCAGCTTGCCCCATGCAACTAATGAAAAACTGTTTTTT
TRBV19	many	TRBJ2-7	TRBD1	CASSLRQGARSYEQYF	TGTGCCAGTAGTTTACGTCAGGGGGCGAGGTCCTACGAGCAGTACTTC
TRBV10-3	.	TRBJ2-1	TRBD2	CAISGPSGRDHEQFF	TGTGCCATCAGTGGCCCGAGCGGGAGAGACCATGAGCAGTTCTTC
TRBV5-5	.	TRBJ2-1	TRBD1	CASSLPRDRTDLGRFF	TGTGCCAGCAGCCTCCCCCGGGACAGGACCGATCTGGGAAGGTTCTTC
TRBV4-2	few	TRBJ2-6	TRBD2	CASSQAGGSSGANVLTF	TGTGCCAGCAGCCAAGCGGGAGGAAGCTCTGGGGCCAACGTCCTGACTTTC
TRBV12-3/TRBV12-4	.	TRBJ1-1	.	CASAPLSGALSAEAFF	TGTGCCAGCGCCCCCCTATCCGGAGCCCTGAGCGCTGAAGCTTTCTTT
TRBV12-3/TRBV12-4	many	TRBJ2-7	TRBD1	CASSHGQGYEQYF	TGTGCCAGCAGTCATGGACAGGGCTACGAGCAGTACTTC
TRBV27	.	TRBJ2-7	.	CASSYGQAYEQYF	TGTGCCAGCAGTTACGGGCAAGCCTACGAGCAGTACTTC
TRBV12-3/TRBV12-4	.	TRBJ2-5	.	CASSLARGSQYF	TGTGCCAGCAGTTTAGCCCGAGGGAGTCAGTACTTC
TRBV27	once	TRBJ1-2	.	CASSSEFWDGYTF	TGTGCCAGCAGTTCGGAATTCTGGGACGGCTACACCTTC
TRBV5-1	few	TRBJ1-5	.	CASSPVPRGGYSNQPQHF	TGCGCCAGCAGCCCGGTCCCGAGGGGAGGGTATAGCAATCAGCCCCAGCATTTT
TRBV2	.	TRBJ1-2	TRBD1	CASSGTGGLYGYTF	TGTGCCAGCAGTGGGACAGGGGGTCTCTATGGCTACACCTTC
TRBV5-1	few	TRBJ2-7	.	CASSSPKDRQTYEQYF	TGCGCCAGCAGCTCGCCTAAGGACAGACAAACCTACGAGCAGTACTTC
TRBV29-1	few	TRBJ2-1	TRBD2	CSVEGTSGEGQFF	TGCAGCGTTGAAGGGACTAGCGGGGAGGGGCAGTTCTTC
TRBV2	few	TRBJ2-3	.	CASSELSRGGTDTQYF	TGTGCCAGCAGTGAGTTGTCAAGGGGAGGCACAGATACGCAGTATTTT
TRBV4-3	.	TRBJ2-3	TRBD2	CASSQEEAGGLSRTDTQYF	TGCGCCAGCAGCCAAGAGGAGGCGGGAGGCCTCTCTCGTACAGATACGCAGTATTTT
TRBV20-1	few	TRBJ2-7	TRBD1	CRDIVNRGKTYEQYF	TGCAGAGATATTGTAAACAGGGGCAAGACCTACGAGCAGTACTTC
TRBV12-3/TRBV12-4	.	TRBJ2-6	.	CASRRTGLGANVLTF	TGTGCCAGCAGACGCACAGGGTTGGGGGCCAACGTCCTGACTTTC